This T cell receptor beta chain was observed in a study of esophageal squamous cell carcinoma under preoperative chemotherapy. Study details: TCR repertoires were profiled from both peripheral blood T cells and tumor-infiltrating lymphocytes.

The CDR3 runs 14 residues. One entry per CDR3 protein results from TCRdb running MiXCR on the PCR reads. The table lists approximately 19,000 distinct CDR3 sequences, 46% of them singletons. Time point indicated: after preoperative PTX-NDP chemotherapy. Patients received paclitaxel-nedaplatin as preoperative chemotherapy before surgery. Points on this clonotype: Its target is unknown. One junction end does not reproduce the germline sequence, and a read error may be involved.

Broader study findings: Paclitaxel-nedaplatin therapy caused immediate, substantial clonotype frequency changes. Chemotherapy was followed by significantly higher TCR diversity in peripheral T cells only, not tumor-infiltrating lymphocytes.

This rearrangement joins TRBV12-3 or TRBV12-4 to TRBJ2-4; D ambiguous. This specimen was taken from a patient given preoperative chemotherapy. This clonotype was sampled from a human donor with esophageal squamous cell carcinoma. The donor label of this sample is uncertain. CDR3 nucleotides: TGTGCCAGGCTCGTAGGGCGAGCCCAAAACATTCAGTACTTC. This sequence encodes CARLVGRAQNIQYF.